Listed below are T cell receptor beta chains from one sample, sequenced in a study of T cell responses to AZD1222 COVID-19 vaccine. Only in-frame clones appear in the TCRdb table, and some are missing; sequencing was by immunoSEQ multiplex PCR. The profile shows 150,000 or so clones, 89% of them singletons. The sequences come from peripheral blood, collected on day 0 of AZD1222 vaccination. These receptors came from an adult in good health. The CDR3 runs from the conserved cysteine through the conserved F or W. The D gene is left open where the match is weak. Clone size, where shown, is once, few, many, or a class for clones that have expanded.

d_gene: TRBD1; abundance: once; v_gene: TRBV5-4; CDR3aa: CASSFDRDNSPLHF
d_gene: TRBD1; abundance: -; v_gene: TRBV7-9; CDR3aa: CASSPRTGYGYGYTF
d_gene: -; abundance: -; v_gene: TRBV28; CDR3aa: CAHNSFWSSYNSPLHF
d_gene: TRBD2; abundance: -; v_gene: TRBV24-1; CDR3aa: CATYPGLAGSSYEQYF
d_gene: -; abundance: -; v_gene: TRBV5-1; CDR3aa: CARSLAEGGFVDGYTF
d_gene: TRBD1; abundance: -; v_gene: TRBV7-8; CDR3aa: CASSLAPGQVALSYEQYF
d_gene: -; abundance: -; v_gene: TRBV5-1; CDR3aa: CASSSFLTETISGANVLTF
d_gene: -; abundance: -; v_gene: TRBV3-1/TRBV3-2; CDR3aa: CASSRWTTYEQYF
d_gene: TRBD1; abundance: -; v_gene: TRBV12-5; CDR3aa: CASGFGRGDGYTF
d_gene: -; abundance: -; v_gene: TRBV28; CDR3aa: CASSSPPSRPSYEQYF
d_gene: -; abundance: -; v_gene: TRBV5-1; CDR3aa: CASSLRYSGSGTEAFF
d_gene: TRBD1; abundance: -; v_gene: TRBV4-2; CDR3aa: CASSRGQASTNEKLFF
d_gene: -; abundance: -; v_gene: TRBV4-2; CDR3aa: CASSQGRGGATNEKLFF
d_gene: -; abundance: -; v_gene: TRBV2; CDR3aa: CASSAVPRVTQYF
d_gene: -; abundance: -; v_gene: TRBV7-9; CDR3aa: CASSLHGGEQYF
d_gene: TRBD1; abundance: -; v_gene: TRBV18; CDR3aa: CASSRDRGRTDTQYF
d_gene: TRBD2; abundance: once; v_gene: TRBV5-4; CDR3aa: CASSSRTSPDTQYF
d_gene: -; abundance: -; v_gene: TRBV9; CDR3aa: CASSVGEEDGYTF
d_gene: -; abundance: -; v_gene: TRBV30; CDR3aa: CAWSAYGGEQYF
d_gene: -; abundance: -; v_gene: TRBV11-2; CDR3aa: CASSLGRRQPRGTQYF
d_gene: TRBD1; abundance: -; v_gene: TRBV19; CDR3aa: CASSIGTGIQPQHF
d_gene: TRBD2; abundance: -; v_gene: TRBV6-4; CDR3aa: CASSPVAGEEETQYF